Below are 7 T cell receptor beta chains sequenced from a single sample in a study of T cell changes during pregnancy in multiple sclerosis. This table comes from immunoSEQ multiplex PCR, and its TCRdb copy is limited to in-frame clones, with some not included. The sample lists roughly 80,000 clones, about 91% occurring once. This material consisted of peripheral blood, taken before pregnancy. These receptor sequences come from a female donor with multiple sclerosis, enrolled in a pregnancy study.

The chain recombines TRBV5-1 with TRBJ1-2; 7 bases fit TRBD1. Germline V gene sequence: CDR1 SGHRS, CDR2 YFSETQ. CDR3 length equals 14 residues. J gave up 3 bases and V 5 bases, and 7 bases lay outside the gene matches. DNA for the CDR3: TGCGCCAGCAGTCGACAGGGAGGAGACTATGGCTACACCTTC. This gives the protein CASSRQGGDYGYTF.

The chain combines TRBV5-1 with TRBJ2-3, with 8 bases fitting TRBD1. There are 14 residues in the CDR3. The V gene's germline CDR1 is SGHRS and CDR2 YFSETQ. V lost 1 base, J lost 6 bases, and 4 bases stayed unmatched. CDR3 nucleotides: TGCGCCAGCAGCTTGTCAGGGGGCTTGGATACGCAGTATTTT. Its protein is CASSLSGGLDTQYF.

A few counts support this clone. The chain employs TRBV6-4 and TRBJ1-1; D not resolved. Germline V gene sequence: CDR1 MRHNA, CDR2 SNTAGT. V lost 6 bases and J lost 1, with 9 bases in between. This CDR3 contains 13 residues. The CDR3 nucleotides are TGTGCCAGCAGGAGATATACGAACACTGAAGCTTTCTTT. Amino acid sequence: CASRRYTNTEAFF.

The chain couples TRBV19 to TRBJ1-2, with 7 bases aligning to TRBD1. Germline lookup yields CDR1 LNHDA and CDR2 SQIVND (reference sequence). The J segment lost 2 bases and the V segment lost 8 bases, leaving 8 bases of the junction unmatched. The CDR3 is made up of 14 amino acids. CDR3 amino acids: CASQNRGVNYGYTF. The DNA for the CDR3 is TGTGCCAGTCAAAACAGGGGAGTAAACTATGGCTACACCTTC.

The chain carries TRBV25-1 and TRBJ2-1; 8 positions match TRBD2. Germline CDR1 and CDR2: MGHDK and SYGVNS. The J segment lost 7 bases and the V segment lost 1 base, leaving 12 bases of the junction unmatched. This CDR3 region has 17 residues. CDR3 DNA sequence: TGTGCCAGCAGTGAATCCCGGACTAGCAGACGTTGGAATGAGCAGTTCTTC. Translated, it gives CASSESRTSRRWNEQFF.

The genes are TRBV19 and TRBJ2-7; D is possibly TRBD2 (6 bases). In germline, CDR1 is LNHDA, CDR2 SQIVND (reference sequence). There are 15 residues in the CDR3. The germline V and J ends were trimmed by 7 bases and 4 bases, with 20 bases remaining between them. CDR3 nucleotide sequence: TGTGCCAGTAATGATGAGCGGGTTCAAGAGTACGAGCAGTACTTC. Encoded protein: CASNDERVQEYEQYF.

This rearrangement joins TRBV7-6 to TRBJ2-1; possibly TRBD1 for D (6 bases). This CDR3 spans 11 amino acids. V lost 8 bases to trimming and J lost 7 bases, with 9 bases between them. Germline CDR1 and CDR2: SGHVS and FNYEAQ. CDR3 bases: TGTGCCAGCGGAGACAGGAATGAGCAGTTCTTC. Protein product: CASGDRNEQFF.